This T cell receptor beta chain emerged from a study of T-cell reconstitution after alpha-beta-depleted transplantation in children. This clonotype was observed at least ten times. The antigen is unknown. J lost 5 bases, V lost 3 bases, and 6 bases had no gene match. The CDR3 spans 15 residues. Study-wide results and caveats: At one year after transplant, newly produced T cells mostly accounted for T-cell counts and diversity. Reportedly, alpha-beta T cells present about two months post-transplant originated from several hundred expanded clones of graft origin.

Preparation of the TCRbeta library was carried out with unique molecular identifiers. TCRdb used MiXCR to reprocess the PCR reads, holding one entry per CDR3 protein. There are approximately 30,000 distinct CDR3 sequences in the sample; approximately 6.9% occur only once, and roughly 27% lies in the top ten. The V and J genes are TRBV12-3 or TRBV12-4 and TRBJ2-3; 9 positions match TRBD1. Sample: peripheral blood, taken 60 days after TCRalphabeta/CD19-depleted stem cell transplant. The TCR was taken from a child younger than two who had a stem cell transplant for acute myeloid leukemia, so the T cells may come from the graft donor. CDR3 loop: CASSFTGTGIDTQYF. The CDR3 coding sequence is TGTGCCAGCAGTTTCACCGGGACAGGGATAGATACGCAGTATTTT.